This is a list of T cell receptor beta chains from one sample in a study of blood T cell repertoires in COVID-19. TCRdb keeps only in-frame clones here, not all; method: immunoSEQ multiplex PCR. Counted here are over 60,000 clones, 75% to 90% occurring once; the ten biggest clones make up about 7%. The sequenced sample consisted of peripheral blood. The receptor set was obtained from a woman older than 75 with active COVID-19. CDR3s include the opening cysteine and the closing phenylalanine or tryptophan. The D gene is left open where the match is weak. Where a row states a size, it is once, few, many or the class of an expanded clone; other rows omit it.

>-|TRBJ2-4|once|TRBV5-4
TGTGCCAGCAGCTTGGCCTGGGGGGGGCCAAACATTCAGTACTTC
CASSLAWGGPNIQYF
>TRBD1|TRBJ2-3|-|TRBV15
TGTGCCACCAGCAGGGGGGGACAGGGGGTGACAGATACGCAGTATTTT
CATSRGGQGVTDTQYF
>-|TRBJ2-5|-|TRBV24-1
TGTGCCACCAGTGATTTGCGACCGGGATCCCTCCAAGAGACCCAGTACTTC
CATSDLRPGSLQETQYF
>-|TRBJ1-2|-|TRBV30
TGTGCCGAAGCGGGTGGCTATGGCTACACCTTC
CAEAGGYGYTF
>TRBD2|TRBJ2-5|-|TRBV7-9
TGTGCCAGCAGCTTAGGGGCCGGGACTAGCCCCATCCAAGAGACCCAGTACTTC
CASSLGAGTSPIQETQYF
>-|TRBJ2-2|-|TRBV9
TGTGCCAGCAGTGCCAACTCCGGGACTCGGAGCGGGGAGCTGTTTTTT
CASSANSGTRSGELFF
>-|TRBJ2-3|once|TRBV3-1/TRBV3-2
TGTGCCAGCAGCCACCGGGAAGAAGATACGCAGTATTTT
CASSHREEDTQYF
>TRBD1|TRBJ1-2|few|TRBV28
TGTGCCAGCAGTTCAGGGGGTATCGGTGGCTACACCTTC
CASSSGGIGGYTF
>TRBD1|TRBJ2-1|-|TRBV28
TGTGCCAGTAGCACGACAGGGGACCACAATGAGCAGTTCTTC
CASSTTGDHNEQFF
>TRBD2|TRBJ2-7|-|TRBV6-6
TGTGCCAGCAGTTCGGGACTAGCGGGAGGATCCTACGAGCAGTACTTC
CASSSGLAGGSYEQYF
>TRBD1|TRBJ2-1|-|TRBV29-1
TGCAGCGTCAAAACCGGGACAGGGGTAAGGAATGAGCAGTTCTTC
CSVKTGTGVRNEQFF
>-|TRBJ2-5|-|TRBV5-1
TGCGCCAGCAGCTTGGGGCAGGGGAAAGAGACCCAGTACTTC
CASSLGQGKETQYF
>-|TRBJ1-2|-|TRBV6-2/TRBV6-3
TGTGCCAGCAGTTATCTCTCTGGCTACACCTTC
CASSYLSGYTF
>-|TRBJ2-7|-|TRBV14
TGTGCCAGCAGCCTGTCGACAGGACCTTCCTACGAGCAGTACTTC
CASSLSTGPSYEQYF
>TRBD2|TRBJ2-7|-|TRBV27
TGTGCCAGCAGTTTATTAACTGCTAGCGGGTCCTACGAGCAGTACTTC
CASSLLTASGSYEQYF
>TRBD2|TRBJ2-1|-|TRBV3-1/TRBV3-2
TGTGCCAGCAGCCAAGGGACTAGCGGGTGGAGCTCCTACAATGAGCAGTTCTTC
CASSQGTSGWSSYNEQFF
>-|TRBJ2-2|-|TRBV6-5
TGTGCCAGCCCGCGGCCGAACACCGGGGAGCTGTTTTTT
CASPRPNTGELFF
>TRBD2|TRBJ2-7|-|TRBV11-2
TGTGCCAGCAGCCTAAGTAGCGGGAGGAGGGAGCAGTACTTC
CASSLSSGRREQYF
>-|TRBJ2-5|once|TRBV2
TGTGCCAGCAGCTTACAGGGTAGAGAGACCCAGTACTTC
CASSLQGRETQYF
>-|TRBJ2-7|few|TRBV9
TGTGCCAGCACCAAGGGGGTAGCCCACTACGAGCAGTACTTC
CASTKGVAHYEQYF
>TRBD1|TRBJ1-2|-|TRBV10-2
TGCGCCAGCAGGGACCAGACAGGGTCTCAGTATGGCTACACCTTC
CASRDQTGSQYGYTF
>-|TRBJ2-3|-|TRBV19
TGTGCCAGTAGTATATTGCGGGACACAGATACGCAGTATTTT
CASSILRDTDTQYF
>-|TRBJ2-3|-|TRBV21-1
TGTGCCAGCAGCATATTAGCGGGTCCTAGCACAGATACGCAGTATTTT
CASSILAGPSTDTQYF
>-|TRBJ1-4|-|TRBV28
TGTGCCAGCACTAAAGAAGCAACTAATGAAAAACTGTTTTTT
CASTKEATNEKLFF
>TRBD1|TRBJ2-7|-|TRBV7-2
TGTGCCAGCAGCTTAAGACAGGGGGCGCAAGAGCAGTACTTC
CASSLRQGAQEQYF
>-|TRBJ2-7|-|TRBV18
TGTGCCAGCTCACCACGCAACAGGGTCCACGAGCAGTACTTC
CASSPRNRVHEQYF
>TRBD2|TRBJ2-7|-|TRBV9
TGTGCCAGCAGCGCACCAGCGGGAGGGCCACACGAGCAGTACTTC
CASSAPAGGPHEQYF
>-|TRBJ1-6|-|TRBV30
TGTGCCGCTGGAGTTTCCTATAATTCACCCCTCCACTTT
CAAGVSYNSPLHF
>-|TRBJ2-6|-|TRBV6-2/TRBV6-3
TGTGCCAGCAGTGGTGCCAGGGGATACTCTGGGGCCAACGTCCTGACTTTC
CASSGARGYSGANVLTF
>-|TRBJ1-5|few|TRBV12-3/TRBV12-4
TGTGCCAGCAGTTTAGAAGCAAATCAGCCCCAGCATTTT
CASSLEANQPQHF
>TRBD2|TRBJ2-4|once|TRBV28
TGTGCCAGCAGTCAAGGGACTAGCGGGACGTCAGCCAAAAACATTCAGTACTTC
CASSQGTSGTSAKNIQYF
>TRBD2|TRBJ2-7|-|TRBV28
TGTGCCAGCACTCCCCCCCACCGGGCGGGAGGGCCCAGCGAGCAGTACTTC
CASTPPHRAGGPSEQYF
>TRBD1|TRBJ2-5|few|TRBV27
TGTGCCAGCAGCACCTCGGGGACAGGCCGCAGTGAGACCCAGTACTTC
CASSTSGTGRSETQYF
>-|TRBJ2-1|-|TRBV5-1
TGCGCCAGCAGCTACCCTAGCCGAGGGAATGAGCAGTTCTTC
CASSYPSRGNEQFF
>-|TRBJ1-3|-|TRBV10-3
TGTGCCATCAGTGAGTCGTTGAGGGCGAACTCTGGAAACACCATATATTTT
CAISESLRANSGNTIYF
>TRBD2|TRBJ2-5|once|TRBV28
TGTGCCAGCAGTTTAGGGGGGAGGGCCTCAGAGACCCAGTACTTC
CASSLGGRASETQYF
>TRBD2|TRBJ2-1|-|TRBV18
TGTGCCAGCTCACCACGGGGACTAGCAGGCAATGAGCAGTTCTTC
CASSPRGLAGNEQFF
>TRBD1|TRBJ2-7|-|TRBV27
TGTGCCAGCAGTTACAGGGGAGTTTACGAGCAGTACTTC
CASSYRGVYEQYF
>-|TRBJ2-1|-|TRBV6-6
TGTGCCAGCAGTTACCGCAACAGGTACAATGAGCAGTTCTTC
CASSYRNRYNEQFF
>TRBD2|TRBJ2-7|once|TRBV3-1/TRBV3-2
TGTGCCAGCAGCCAAGAACCCGGACTAGCGGGAGGGCCAATTGGATCCTACGAGCAGTACTTC
CASSQEPGLAGGPIGSYEQYF
>TRBD1|TRBJ2-5|-|TRBV18
TGTGCCAGCTCAGCCGGACAGGGTGAGACCCAGTACTTC
CASSAGQGETQYF
>-|TRBJ2-3|-|TRBV4-2
TGTGCCAGCAGCCAGTCCGGGATTCACACAGATACGCAGTATTTT
CASSQSGIHTDTQYF
>TRBD1|TRBJ2-1|-|TRBV5-1
TGCGCCAGCAGCTTGGGACAGGGGAACAATGAGCAGTTCTTC
CASSLGQGNNEQFF
>-|TRBJ2-7|-|TRBV6-2/TRBV6-3
TGTGCCAGCAGTACGACAGCCCGGGCCTCCTACGAGCAGTACTTC
CASSTTARASYEQYF
>-|TRBJ2-1|-|TRBV4-3
TGCGCCAGCAGACGGGGGAAACCTGAGCAGTTCTTC
CASRRGKPEQFF
>TRBD1|TRBJ2-1|-|TRBV18
TGTGCCAGCTCACCACCGGGCAGGGGGAACCACAATGAGCAGTTCTTC
CASSPPGRGNHNEQFF
>-|TRBJ2-1|-|TRBV15
TGTGCCACCAGCAGCAGCCTCGGACTATCGTACAATGAGCAGTTCTTC
CATSSSLGLSYNEQFF
>-|TRBJ1-2|-|TRBV5-6
TGTGCCAGCAGCTTCGAAGGGGCAGCTAACTATGGCTACACCTTC
CASSFEGAANYGYTF
>TRBD1|TRBJ1-2|-|TRBV7-8
TGTGCCAGCAGCTTAGCGGACAGGGCCAACTATGGCTACACCTTC
CASSLADRANYGYTF
>TRBD2|TRBJ2-3|-|TRBV19
TGTGCCAGTAGTTTCAAAGCGGGAGGAACCACAGATACGCAGTATTTT
CASSFKAGGTTDTQYF
>TRBD2|TRBJ2-6|-|TRBV7-9
TGTGCCAGCAGCCTAACGGGACTAGCGGGAGTAACTGGGGCCAACGTCCTGACTTTC
CASSLTGLAGVTGANVLTF
>-|TRBJ2-3|-|TRBV28
TGTGCCGGGGCATCAGGACAGTCTTCAAGAATAGATACGCAGTATTTT
CAGASGQSSRIDTQYF
>-|TRBJ2-3|-|TRBV27
TGTGCCAGCAGTTTCCCGGAGACGGGTACGCAGTATTTT
CASSFPETGTQYF
>TRBD1|TRBJ2-7|-|TRBV3-1/TRBV3-2
TGTGCCAGCAGAAACAGACAGGGGTACGAGCAGTACTTC
CASRNRQGYEQYF
>TRBD1|TRBJ2-6|-|TRBV13
TGTGCCAGCAGCTCTATCGGGACAGCCTCTGGGGCCAACGTCCTGACTTTC
CASSSIGTASGANVLTF
>TRBD1|TRBJ1-2|-|TRBV27
TGTGCCAGCAGTCCGCGCAGGGGGCTATGGGATGGCTACACCTTC
CASSPRRGLWDGYTF
>-|TRBJ2-7|-|TRBV20-1
TGCAGTGCTAGTTCGGGAGAAAGGTACGAGCAGTACTTC
CSASSGERYEQYF
>-|TRBJ2-3|-|TRBV7-2
TGTGCCAGCAGCTCCGGGAGAGTGAGCACAGATACGCAGTATTTT
CASSSGRVSTDTQYF